Presented here are 26 T cell receptor beta chains from one specimen sequenced in a study of CD8 T cells in Susac syndrome. Random hexamers primed reverse transcription of about 0.45 to 1 ug RNA. TCRdb itself ran the immunoSEQ multiplex PCR reads through MiXCR, one entry per CDR3 protein. The sample carries about 300,000 distinct CDR3 sequences, about 91% recorded once. Sequencing used CD4+ T cells from PBMCs. Every receptor here comes from a human donor with multiple sclerosis.

The rearrangement uses TRBV12-3 or TRBV12-4 and TRBJ1-1; a weak D match, TRBD1 (6 bases). The CDR3 totals 15 residues. Trimming pared 6 bases from V and 1 base from J, leaving 15 bases between. DNA for the CDR3: TGTGCCAGCAGCTTCACGGGACAACAGAACACTGAAGCTTTCTTT. It encodes CASSFTGQQNTEAFF.

J is TRBJ2-3 and V is TRBV7-2; no clear D gene. The CDR3 has 16 residues. The V and J ends lost 2 bases and 2 bases respectively, with 14 bases between them. Germline lookup yields CDR1 SGHTA and CDR2 FQGNSA. The DNA for the CDR3 is TGTGCCAGCAGCTTACAGGCCCGCTTAACCACAGATACGCAGTATTTT. Its protein product is CASSLQARLTTDTQYF.

V and J are TRBV5-1 and TRBJ1-3; the D is unclear. Germline CDR1 reads SGHRS; CDR2 reads YFSETQ. The CDR3 is 14 residues long. Deletions cut 0 bases from V and 3 bases from J, with 7 bases between. CDR3 region: CASSLDNLGNTIYF. The CDR3 region has the DNA TGCGCCAGCAGCTTGGACAACCTTGGAAACACCATATATTTT.

CDR3 DNA sequence: TGTGCCAGCAGCCATTTAGCGGGAAGCTCCTACAATGAGCAGTTCTTC. It yields the protein CASSHLAGSSYNEQFF. This rearrangement joins TRBV14 to TRBJ2-1; TRBD2 aligns across 8 bases. The CDR3 has 16 amino acids. The trim removed 3 bases at V and 0 bases at J, leaving 4 bases unmatched. Germline V gene lookup returns CDR1 SGHDN and CDR2 FVKESK.

Only one count was recorded for this clonotype. The chain recombines TRBV4-1 with TRBJ2-2; D remains unclear. V was clipped by 2 bases and J by 0 bases, with 7 bases between them. In germline, CDR1 is MGHRA, CDR2 YSYEKL. The CDR3 is made up of 15 amino acids. The CDR3 sequence: CASSQPLANTGELFF. In nucleotides, the CDR3 is TGCGCCAGCAGCCAACCCTTGGCGAACACCGGGGAGCTGTTTTTT.

CDR3 in amino acids: CSASHGRFDEAFF. CDR3 sequence (DNA): TGCAGTGCTAGCCATGGACGTTTTGATGAAGCTTTCTTT. The rearrangement links TRBV20-1 to TRBJ1-1; D gene unclear. Germline CDR1 DFQATT, CDR2 SNEGSKA (reference sequence). V dropped 3 bases and J dropped 7 bases, with 15 bases sitting between them. The CDR3 has 13 amino acids.

The chain uses TRBV20-1 and TRBJ2-6; D gene ambiguous. The CDR3 has 13 amino acids. Trimming shortened V by 6 bases and J by 4 bases, and 10 bases separated the two germline ends. Germline V gene data show CDR1 as DFQATT and CDR2 as SNEGSKA (reference sequence). CDR3 DNA sequence: TGCAGTGCAACGAGGCCAGGGGCCAACGTCCTGACTTTC. Its protein product is CSATRPGANVLTF.

This chain links TRBV9 with TRBJ1-1; no clear D gene. In germline, CDR1 is SGDLS, CDR2 YYNGEE. With 0 bases removed from V and 3 bases from J, the gap between germline ends came to 6 bases. The CDR3 sequence is 13 residues long. The CDR3 DNA reads TGTGCCAGCAGCGTAGGTCAACACACTGAAGCTTTCTTT. It specifies CASSVGQHTEAFF.

CDR3 amino acids: CAWIPTGGARNSPLHF. The CDR3 region has the DNA TGTGCCTGGATTCCGACTGGGGGGGCACGAAATTCACCCCTCCACTTT. The chain combines TRBV30 with TRBJ1-6; perhaps TRBD1 as D (6 bases). V was cut by 4 bases and J by 7 bases, with 20 bases left in between. Germline V gives CDR1 GTSNPN, CDR2 SVGIG (reference sequence). CDR3 size: 16 residues.

The J gene is TRBJ2-2, the V gene TRBV11-2; TRBD2 matches at 10 bases. The V segment lost 5 bases and the J segment 6 bases; nucleotides outside the gene matches: 9. Germline V gives CDR1 SGHAT, CDR2 FQNNGV. The CDR3 is 16 residues long. CDR3 in DNA: TGTGCCAGCAGCCCTCAGCTAGCGGGGGTAGCCGGGGAGCTGTTTTTT. Its protein product is CASSPQLAGVAGELFF.

This clonotype was seen a handful of times. The chain recombines TRBV18 with TRBJ2-5; TRBD1 is a possible D gene (5 bases). This CDR3 region has 13 residues. Germline V CDR1 and CDR2: KGHSH, LQKENI. V lost 6 bases, J lost 1 base, and 9 bases lay in between. In DNA form, the CDR3 reads TGTGCCAGCTCGCTGACAGCCCAAGAGACCCAGTACTTC. Its translation: CASSLTAQETQYF.

In regard to this clonotype: The junction differs from germline at one of its ends, possibly a read error. The V call is TRBV6-2 or TRBV6-3, the J call TRBJ2-5; tentative D call: TRBD1 (5 bases). The germline V gene has CDR1 MNHEY and CDR2 SVGEGT. The CDR3 has 17 residues. CDR3 nucleotide sequence: TGTGCCAGCAGTTGGGGCGACCGACCACCCTTTCAAGAGGCCCAGTACTTC. It translates to CASSWGDRPPFQEAQYF.

The V gene is TRBV5-1, the J gene TRBJ2-2; TRBD1 agrees at 8 bases. The V gene end was trimmed by 4 bases and the J gene end by 4 bases; junction bases not matched to a gene: 9. Germline V gene data show CDR1 as SGHRS and CDR2 as YFSETQ. The CDR3 length is 16 residues. CDR3 sequence (DNA): TGCGCCAGCAGCGTGACAGGGGTGGGAGGCACCGGGGAGCTGTTTTTT. As protein: CASSVTGVGGTGELFF.

The chain is built from TRBV6-5 and TRBJ2-7; D call uncertain. The V gene's germline CDR1 is MNHEY and CDR2 SVGAGI. There are 12 residues in the CDR3. The ends were cut back, 6 bases at V and 5 bases at J, with 11 bases in the middle. CDR3 DNA: TGTGCCAGCAGAGGATCCCTAAACGAGCAGTACTTC. Translating it yields CASRGSLNEQYF.

J is TRBJ2-2 and V is TRBV5-1; tentatively, D is TRBD1 or TRBD2 (5 bases each). The germline V gene encodes CDR1 SGHRS and CDR2 YFSETQ. Trimming cost V 4 bases and J 5 bases, with 15 bases left between them. The CDR3 is 15 residues long. CDR3 DNA sequence: TGCGCCAGCAGCGGGGGTGGAGAACGTACCGGGGAGCTGTTTTTT. This gives the protein CASSGGGERTGELFF.

The genes are TRBV4-3 and TRBJ2-3; no reliable D call. The CDR3 covers 15 residues. In germline, CDR1 is LGHNA, CDR2 YSLEER. Trimming shortened V by 1 base and J by 5 bases, and 13 bases separated the two germline ends. CDR3 DNA: TGCGCCAGCAGCCAAGTGTTGACTCTCGGAGATACGCAGTATTTT. Its translation is CASSQVLTLGDTQYF.

The chain combines TRBV9 with TRBJ2-5; D perhaps matches TRBD2 (6 bases). Between the trimmed V and J ends, which lost 0 bases and 9 bases, there was a span of 15 bases. Germline V lookup: CDR1 SGDLS, CDR2 YYNGEE. The CDR3 is made up of 14 amino acids. As DNA, the CDR3 is TGTGCCAGCAGCGTAGGAGGCGGGGCCCCAGCCCAGTACTTC. Protein sequence: CASSVGGGAPAQYF.

The chain is built from TRBV29-1 and TRBJ2-3; TRBD2 matches 13 bases. This CDR3 is 17 amino acids long. With 7 bases clipped from V and 0 bases from J, the junction kept 10 bases outside the gene matches. Germline lookup yields CDR1 SQVTM and CDR2 ANQGSEA. The CDR3 loop reads CSANGLAGAASTDTQYF. In nucleotides, the CDR3 is TGCAGCGCGAACGGACTAGCGGGGGCCGCTAGCACAGATACGCAGTATTTT.

This chain joins TRBV7-2 and TRBJ1-6; D remains ambiguous. V shed 1 base and J shed 7 bases, with 11 bases lying between them. CDR1 is SGHTA, CDR2 FQGNSA, per germline. The CDR3 covers 15 residues. The chain's CDR3 is CASSLDGLGNSPLHF. CDR3 nucleotides: TGTGCCAGCAGCTTAGACGGACTGGGGAATTCACCCCTCCACTTT.

V is TRBV19 and J is TRBJ1-1; TRBD1 matches 8 bases. CDR1 is LNHDA and CDR2 is SQIVND in the germline V gene (reference sequence). There are 17 residues in the CDR3. V was pared by 8 bases and J by 3 bases, with 17 bases of the junction left unmatched. The CDR3 loop reads CASSMRDRMVLDTEAFF. The CDR3 region has the DNA TGTGCCAGTTCAATGCGGGACAGGATGGTTTTGGACACTGAAGCTTTCTTT.

The genes are TRBV19 and TRBJ1-5, with 7 nucleotides matching TRBD1. This CDR3 is 14 amino acids long. Germline V gives CDR1 LNHDA, CDR2 SQIVND (reference sequence). The V segment lost 6 bases and the J segment 4 bases; nucleotides outside the gene matches: 6. The CDR3 loop reads CASRLRDSNQPQHF. The CDR3 nucleotides are TGTGCCAGTAGGCTCCGGGACAGTAATCAGCCCCAGCATTTT.

V gene TRBV7-2 combines with J gene TRBJ2-7, with D perhaps TRBD2 (6 bases). The CDR3 length is 16 residues. V dropped 5 bases and J dropped 2 bases, with 19 bases sitting between them. Germline lookup yields CDR1 SGHTA and CDR2 FQGNSA. The CDR3 coding sequence is TGTGCCAGCAGCCCTCCTTCGACTAGAACGGCCTACGAGCAGTACTTC. Protein product: CASSPPSTRTAYEQYF.

This sequence joins TRBV29-1 and TRBJ1-1; possible D gene TRBD1, 5 bases. Trimming left V 4 bases short and J 1 base short, with 10 bases between. The CDR3 length is 13 residues. Germline lookup yields CDR1 SQVTM and CDR2 ANQGSEA. CDR3 sequence (DNA): TGCAGCGTTGGCAGGCAGGGGAACACTGAAGCTTTCTTT. Its translation is CSVGRQGNTEAFF.

J is TRBJ2-7 and V is TRBV29-1; 9 nucleotides line up with TRBD1. Unmatched junction bases numbered 6, after V lost 1 base and J lost 2 bases. The germline CDR1 and CDR2 sequences are SQVTM and ANQGSEA. This CDR3 has 15 residues. The CDR3 region has the DNA TGCAGCGTTGAAGGGGACAGGGAAAACCCCTACGAGCAGTACTTC. Protein product: CSVEGDRENPYEQYF.

V gene TRBV9 combines with J gene TRBJ2-7; D could derive from TRBD1 or TRBD2 (6 bases each). Trimming cost V 0 bases and J 3 bases, with 13 bases left between them. Germline CDR1 is SGDLS and CDR2 is YYNGEE. CDR3 length equals 15 residues. The CDR3 loop is CASSVATGAGYEQYF. The CDR3 DNA reads TGTGCCAGCAGCGTAGCTACGGGGGCGGGCTACGAGCAGTACTTC.

V gene TRBV3-1 combines with J gene TRBJ1-1, with no clear D. The V and J ends lost 1 base and 1 base respectively, with 10 bases between them. Germline loops: CDR1 LGHDT, CDR2 YNNKEL (reference sequence). CDR3 length: 15 residues. The CDR3, as DNA: TGTGCCAGCAGCCAAGGAGATGGACGGAACACTGAAGCTTTCTTT. This gives the protein CASSQGDGRNTEAFF.